This T cell receptor beta chain stems from a study of beta chain features in type 1 diabetes (dated by TCRdb to about 2018). Notes on the research overall: Patients and healthy donors did not differ in mean age, gender distribution, total cell number or subset yield. A total of roughly 100,000,000 sorted cells were examined across all samples, and the number of cells per subset was strongly correlated with RNA yield. In the study, recently diagnosed type 1 diabetes patients and matched healthy donors were compared on the TCRB repertoires of their sorted circulating CD4+ T cell subsets. Regulatory and stem cell-like memory subsets were isolated from only 8 patients and about 8 healthy donors, whereas naive and central memory subsets came from all 30 or so donors.

A word on this clone: The antigen it binds to is not known. Within one base of it there is no much larger clone, and no base qualities were kept.

Study-wide findings and limitations: Naive, central memory and regulatory TCRB repertoires appeared more similar among patients than among healthy donors. A moderate but significant shortening of TCRB CDR3 length was observed in type 1 diabetes patients in all four CD4+ subsets. Shorter templates might have been favored by PCR, but patient and control samples were amplified and corrected together, so both groups would have been affected equally by any skew. Because the HLA sub-analyses included only small numbers of individuals, any influence of HLA type on TCRB rearrangement was left unresolved. At VDJ recombination sites, type 1 diabetes patients had fewer insertions and more deleted nucleotides, which implies abnormalities in thymic rearrangement. Because cDNA rather than genomic DNA was sequenced, highly expressing activated cells could have been over-represented, although no difference in activation and CD3 levels was found between groups.

Its CDR3 holds 12 amino acids, cysteine through phenylalanine. The retained sequence is limited to the CDR3, 36 bases, with the frame set at the first base. From the germline V gene, CDR1 is SNHLY and CDR2 is FYNNEI. Germline trimming amounts to 8 bases on V and 11 bases on J, with 8 as the count of junction bases outside the gene matches. All of the isolated RNA was reverse transcribed with the High Capacity cDNA Reverse Transcription Kit, so expressed TCRB transcripts were sequenced. Survey-depth immunoSEQ sequencing was performed on stem cell-like memory T cell samples, with an average of approximately 1 million total reads per sample. Sorted cells were lysed in RLT buffer, and RNA was extracted using DNase-treated RNeasy Micro or Mini kits according to cell number. Each cell subset was processed separately to prevent cross-contamination, with patient and healthy donor samples processed together. Using the immunoSEQ multiplex PCR, TCRB sequences were amplified from cDNA into 87-bp fragments spanning the CDR3 region. Sequencing of the amplicons was performed on the Illumina HiSeq platform. Regarding the original processing steps: Synthetic template baselines were used to correct PCR bias computationally, reads within Hamming distance 2 were collapsed together, and singletons that could not be merged were discarded. Reads were aligned against IMGT so that V, D and J genes, CDR3 length and insertions or deletions at six rearrangement sites could be assigned. Within each subset, clonotype counts were normalized to sorted cell number, after which true diversity and Gini coefficients were computed with the tcR R package. The overlap coefficient, calculated on TCRB nucleotide sequences, was used to measure repertoire sharing. Sourced from immuneACCESS, this table was stored by TCRdb with only in-frame sequences that have V and J called. A share of the clones is absent; for the studies checked, an unresolved V gene accounts for under half, and the remainder has no known explanation. The DNA was the basis for D and trimming; V, J and clone size are from that table. The sample contains some 48,000 clones, approximately 40% of them found a single time. Approximately 0.13% of the sample comes from the top ten.

From each donor, a single peripheral blood sample of roughly 0.11 L on average was drawn into heparinised tubes. A BD FACSAria II was used to sort naive, central memory, regulatory and stem cell-like memory CD4+ T cells with a panel that included CD45RO, CCR7, CD25, CD127, CD95 and CD27. Purity was above 95% for every sorted population. Right away, PBMCs were isolated by Lymphoprep density gradient centrifugation and were stained directly, with no culture step. So that batch effects would be minimized, each experiment stained and sorted samples in pairs, pairing one healthy donor with one patient. The chain links TRBV2 with TRBJ1-2, with TRBD1 identical over 10 junction bases. The sample was stem cell memory CD4+ T cells from blood. Sample cell subset or site, as interpreted from the label and publication: stem cell-like memory CD4+ T cells. The TCR sequence derives from a man aged 25 to 40 with type 1 diabetes. The CDR3 in this case is CASSGQGPGYTF. The nucleotides read TGTGCCAGCTCGGGACAGGGGCCTGGGTACACCTTC. With all but the CDR3 taken from the reference TRBV2 and TRBJ1-2 genes, the full variable domain is: EPEVTQTPSHQVTQMGQEVILRCVPISNHLYFYWYRQILGQKVEFLVSFYNNEISEKSEIFDDQFSVERPDGSNFTLKIRSTKLEDSAMYFCASSGQGPGYTFGSGTRLTVV.